This passage covers 13 T cell receptor beta chains from one sample sequenced in a study of blood T cell repertoires in COVID-19. Profiled with immunoSEQ multiplex PCR; TCRdb holds only in-frame clones, not every one. Counted here are approximately 190,000 clones, about 80% occurring once; the ten biggest clones make up 13% to 15%. Sequencing used peripheral blood. These receptors were obtained from a man aged 25 to 45 with active or convalescent COVID-19.

V is TRBV4-1 and J is TRBJ1-4; no clear D. Germline values: CDR1 MGHRA, CDR2 YSYEKL. This CDR3 has 12 amino acids. The V and J ends lost 4 bases and 8 bases respectively, with 8 bases between them. The CDR3 coding sequence is TGCGCCAGCAGCCGCGGGTTGGAAAAACTGTTTTTT. It yields the protein CASSRGLEKLFF.

V usage is TRBV12-3 or TRBV12-4 and J usage is TRBJ1-2; perhaps TRBD1 as D (5 bases). V dropped 3 bases and J dropped 7 bases, with 12 bases sitting between them. This CDR3 comprises 13 residues. The CDR3 nucleotides read TGTGCCAGCAGTTTGGGCGGCAGGGTTGGCTACACCTTC. This gives the protein CASSLGGRVGYTF.

For this clone: One end of the junction fails to match germline, which may point to a read error. The J gene is TRBJ1-3, the V gene TRBV6-5, with 7 bases aligning to TRBD1. Germline V lookup: CDR1 MNHEY, CDR2 SVGAGI. This CDR3 spans 13 amino acids. The CDR3 coding sequence is TGTGCCAGCAGTACTAAAGACAGGGCCCCTAGGGATTTT. Translated: CASSTKDRAPRDF.

This sequence joins TRBV7-9 and TRBJ1-4; TRBD1 agrees at 10 bases. The trim removed 5 bases at V and 7 bases at J, leaving 4 bases unmatched. Germline values: CDR1 SEHNR, CDR2 FQNEAQ (reference sequence). CDR3 size: 14 residues. The CDR3 sequence is CASSIGTGAEKLFF. DNA for the CDR3: TGTGCCAGCAGCATCGGGACAGGGGCTGAAAAACTGTTTTTT. Supplemented by reference TRBV7-9 and TRBJ1-4, the full variable domain reads DTGVSQNPRHKITKRGQNVTFRCDPISEHNRLYWYRQTLGQGPEFLTYFQNEAQLEKSRLLSDRFSAERPKGSFSTLEIQRTEQGDSAMYLCASSIGTGAEKLFFGSGTQLSVL.

The gene calls are TRBV29-1 and TRBJ1-1, with D maybe TRBD1 (6 bases). Germline-derived CDR1 and CDR2 are SQVTM and ANQGSEA. The length of the CDR3 is 14 residues. Trimming took off 5 bases at V and 2 bases at J, with 15 bases between the two ends. CDR3 residues: CSVRTGLGNTEAFF. In DNA form, the CDR3 reads TGCAGCGTTCGCACAGGGCTAGGAAACACTGAAGCTTTCTTT.

The chain employs TRBV6-4 and TRBJ1-2, with D possibly being TRBD1 (6 bases). The CDR3 is 17 residues long. Germline-derived CDR1 and CDR2 are MRHNA and SNTAGT. V lost 0 bases and J 8 bases, leaving 22 bases between the germline ends. The CDR3 coding sequence is TGTGCCAGCAGTGACTCGAAGGGGGGGTCCCCCCGGGAAGGCTACACCTTC. Protein product: CASSDSKGGSPREGYTF.

The rearrangement links TRBV6-5 to TRBJ1-6, with 8 bases identical to TRBD1. The germline V gene has CDR1 MNHEY and CDR2 SVGAGI. The trim removed 0 bases at V and 9 bases at J, leaving 7 bases unmatched. The CDR3 is 16 amino acids. The CDR3 sequence: CASSYSGQAPASPLHF. The CDR3 nucleotides read TGTGCCAGCAGTTACTCGGGACAGGCGCCCGCTTCACCCCTCCACTTT.

The rearrangement uses TRBV7-2 and TRBJ2-7; 8 positions agree with TRBD2. Germline assignment: CDR1 SGHTA and CDR2 FQGNSA. V trimming: 5 bases; J trimming: 3 bases; junction bases outside the gene matches: 9. CDR3 length: 15 amino acids. For the CDR3, the DNA is TGTGCCAGCAGCCCAACTAGCGGTTTTCTCTACGAGCAGTACGTC. Translating it yields CASSPTSGFLYEQYV.

This sequence joins TRBV28 and TRBJ2-7; a possible D gene is TRBD2 (5 bases). Per germline, CDR1 MDHEN and CDR2 SYDVKM. This CDR3 contains 13 residues. Trimming pared 5 bases from V and 1 base from J, leaving 9 bases between. CDR3 nucleotides: TGTGCCAGCAGTGCCGAGGGATCCTACGAGCAGTACGTC. Translated, it gives CASSAEGSYEQYV.

The chain recombines TRBV3-1 (or the pseudogene TRBV3-2) with TRBJ2-1; 9 bases line up with TRBD2. The CDR3 has 16 residues. V lost 1 base and J lost 10; bases outside the gene matches: 11. Germline V gene sequence: CDR1 LGHDT, CDR2 YNNKEL (reference sequence). In DNA form, the CDR3 reads TGTGCCAGCAGCCAAGGTGGAGTAGCGGGAGAGAAGGAGCAGTTCTTC. This translates into CASSQGGVAGEKEQFF.

The V and J genes are TRBV9 and TRBJ2-3; D is unclear. Trimming cost V 1 base and J 0 bases, with 9 bases left between them. CDR3 length: 15 residues. Germline values: CDR1 SGDLS, CDR2 YYNGEE. The CDR3 region is CASSVRRGSTDTQYF. In DNA, the CDR3 is TGTGCCAGCAGCGTACGGAGAGGTAGCACAGATACGCAGTATTTT.

The V gene is TRBV23-1, the J gene TRBJ2-1; a weak D match, TRBD2 (6 bases). TRBV23-1 is treated as an ORF (open reading frame) with a function not yet certain. Trimming shortened V by 1 base and J by 7 bases, and 17 bases separated the two germline ends. The CDR3 sequence is 16 residues long. For the CDR3, the DNA is TGCGCCAGCAGTCAATGGAATAGCGGCCCTTTGAATGAGCAGTTCTTC. Protein: CASSQWNSGPLNEQFF.

The chain combines TRBV2 with TRBJ1-4; D not resolved. This CDR3 region has 13 residues. Trimming removed 3 bases from V and 7 bases from J, with 9 bases in between. CDR1 is SNHLY and CDR2 is FYNNEI in the germline V gene. CDR3 coding DNA: TGTGCCAGCAGTGAGAGGCAGCTTGAAAAACTGTTTTTT. Amino acids: CASSERQLEKLFF.